Presented here are 19 T cell receptor beta chains from one specimen sequenced in a study of beta chain features in type 1 diabetes. Regarding the study as a whole: Type 1 diabetes patients had TCRB CDR3s that were shorter (moderately but significantly so) in all four CD4+ subsets.

The authors reverse transcribed all of the isolated RNA, so sequencing captured expressed TCRB transcripts. TCRdb keeps only in-frame clones here, not all; method: immunoSEQ multiplex PCR. The table shows about 700,000 clones, with roughly 13% occurring only once. No cognate antigen is known for these TCRs. Material: naive CD4+ T cells from blood. These receptors all come from a man aged 18 to 29 with type 1 diabetes.

The chain combines TRBV7-3 with TRBJ2-1, with 9 bases lining up with TRBD1. Germline V gene data show CDR1 as SGHTA and CDR2 as FQGTGA. There are 15 residues in the CDR3. V lost 5 bases to trimming and J lost 4 bases; unmatched junction nucleotides: 6. The CDR3, as DNA: TGTGCCAGCAGCCTACCTGACAGGGGGTACAATGAGCAGTTCTTC. Amino acid sequence: CASSLPDRGYNEQFF.

This rearrangement joins TRBV10-3 to TRBJ1-2, with no clear D. CDR1 and CDR2 from the germline V gene are ENHRY and SYGVKD. This CDR3 has 14 residues. Trimming pared 8 bases from V and 4 bases from J, leaving 17 bases between. The CDR3 protein is CAIAGLRIGYGYTF. As DNA, the CDR3 is TGTGCCATCGCGGGGTTAAGAATCGGCTATGGCTACACCTTC.

This sequence joins TRBV10-3 and TRBJ1-1; D is undetermined. Per the germline V gene, CDR1 is ENHRY and CDR2 is SYGVKD. There are 15 residues in the CDR3. Between the trimmed V and J ends, which lost 0 bases and 11 bases, there was a span of 19 bases. The CDR3 sequence is CAISESLVQGREAFF. As DNA, the CDR3 is TGTGCCATCAGTGAGTCACTGGTACAAGGCCGTGAGGCTTTCTTT.

This clone was seen a handful of times. The chain has TRBV14 and TRBJ2-5; tentative D call: TRBD2 (5 bases). Germline V gene lookup returns CDR1 SGHDN and CDR2 FVKESK. V shed 3 bases and J shed 5 bases, with 7 bases lying between them. This CDR3 is built from 12 residues. CDR3: CASSQGAETQYF. CDR3 DNA: TGTGCCAGCAGCCAGGGAGCGGAGACCCAGTACTTC.

The chain is built from TRBV4-1 and TRBJ1-4, with D uncertain. The V end was cut by 0 bases, the J end by 10 bases, with 9 bases between. The CDR3 extends over 13 amino acids. Germline V lookup: CDR1 MGHRA, CDR2 YSYEKL. The CDR3 DNA follows: TGCGCCAGCAGCCAAGAGCCCTCAGGAAAACTGTTTTTT. Protein: CASSQEPSGKLFF.

This clone has only a few counts. The chain carries TRBV4-2 and TRBJ2-7; 9 positions match TRBD2. Per germline, CDR1 LGHNA and CDR2 YNFKEQ. Trimming cost V 3 bases and J 0 bases; bases outside gene matches: 6. This CDR3 comprises 16 residues. The CDR3 spells CASSHVAGESSYEQYF. CDR3 nucleotide sequence: TGTGCCAGCAGCCATGTAGCGGGGGAAAGCTCCTACGAGCAGTACTTC.

The rearrangement links TRBV15 to TRBJ1-1, with 9 bases lining up with TRBD1. The CDR3 is 15 amino acids. Germline assignment: CDR1 LNHNV and CDR2 YYDKDF (reference sequence). Unmatched junction bases numbered 4, after V lost 1 base and J lost 4 bases. This chain's CDR3 is CATSRAGTGITEAFF. CDR3 DNA sequence: TGTGCCACCAGCAGAGCCGGGACAGGGATCACTGAAGCTTTCTTT.

Turning to this clone: The sample has other DNA sequences that encode this CDR3 too. The chain couples TRBV30 to TRBJ1-5, with a possible D match to TRBD1 (5 bases). Per the germline V gene, CDR1 is GTSNPN and CDR2 is SVGIG (reference sequence). The germline V and J ends were trimmed by 0 bases and 4 bases, with 7 bases remaining between them. The CDR3 has 13 amino acids. CDR3 DNA: TGTGCCTGGAGTGTACGGGGGAATCAGCCCCAGCATTTT. Translated, it gives CAWSVRGNQPQHF.

The chain joins TRBV2 to TRBJ2-5; D gene uncertain. This CDR3 comprises 11 residues. V was pared by 4 bases and J by 9 bases, with 9 bases between. CDR1 and CDR2 (germline): SNHLY, FYNNEI. The CDR3 region is CASSVVVAQYF. CDR3 bases: TGTGCCAGCAGTGTGGTAGTGGCCCAGTACTTC.

V gene TRBV25-1 combines with J gene TRBJ2-5; D possibly uses TRBD1 or TRBD2 (5 bases each). CDR3 length equals 13 residues. Trimming removed 3 bases at V and 6 bases at J, with 11 bases between. Germline CDR1 MGHDK, CDR2 SYGVNS. The DNA of the CDR3 is TGTGCCAGCAGTGATATGGGACCGAAGACCCAGTACTTC. Translating gives CASSDMGPKTQYF.

The rearrangement joins TRBV2 to TRBJ2-1; D is unclear. This CDR3 spans 11 amino acids. CDR1 is SNHLY and CDR2 is FYNNEI in the germline V gene. Trimming stripped 8 bases from V and 3 bases from J, with 5 bases between. CDR3 loop: CASAIYNEQFF. CDR3 bases: TGTGCCAGCGCTATCTACAATGAGCAGTTCTTC.

This clone has more than one count but fewer than ten. This chain joins TRBV15 and TRBJ1-5, with 10 bases fitting TRBD1. V shed 6 bases and J 1 base; nucleotides not matched to a gene: 3. The germline CDR1 and CDR2 sequences are LNHNV and YYDKDF (reference sequence). This CDR3 has 15 residues. DNA of the CDR3: TGTGCCACCAGAAGGACAGGGGGAAGCAATCAGCCCCAGCATTTT. Amino acids: CATRRTGGSNQPQHF.

This clone was recorded a few times. The chain combines TRBV27 with TRBJ1-1; 9 nucleotides line up with TRBD1. V lost 5 bases to trimming and J lost 9 bases; unmatched junction nucleotides: 10. The germline gives CDR1 MNHEY, CDR2 SMNVEV (reference sequence). The CDR3 covers 14 residues. The CDR3 spells CASSTGQGKLKAFF. The CDR3 DNA follows: TGTGCCAGCAGTACGGGACAGGGTAAATTGAAAGCTTTCTTT.

This clone appeared a few times. The chain recombines TRBV29-1 with TRBJ1-2; possible D gene TRBD1, 6 bases. The CDR3 totals 14 residues. Trimming cost V 8 bases and J 4 bases, with 20 bases left between them. The germline gives CDR1 SQVTM, CDR2 ANQGSEA. The CDR3 nucleotides are TGCAGCATAGCGTCGGGGGGGGCCCCCTATGGCTACACCTTC. It translates to CSIASGGAPYGYTF. Variable domain in full (rest from reference TRBV29-1 and TRBJ1-2): SAVISQKPSRDICQRGTSLTIQCQVDSQVTMMFWYRQQPGQSLTLIATANQGSEATYESGFVIDKFPISRPNLTFSTLTVSNMSPEDSSIYLCSIASGGAPYGYTFGSGTRLTVV.

CDR3 loop: CASGIHQPQHF. CDR3 bases: TGTGCCAGCGGGATCCATCAGCCCCAGCATTTT. The V and J genes are TRBV2 and TRBJ1-5, with D uncertain. The germline V gene encodes CDR1 SNHLY and CDR2 FYNNEI. There are 11 residues in the CDR3. Between the trimmed V and J ends, which lost 8 bases and 5 bases, there was a span of 7 bases.

This clone came up a few times. In nucleotides, the CDR3 is TGCGCCAGCAGTCAATCGTCGGACAACCAAGAGACCCAGTACTTC. Encoded protein: CASSQSSDNQETQYF. V and J are TRBV23-1 and TRBJ2-5; a weak D match, TRBD1 (5 bases). TRBV23-1 is an ORF; its function is uncertain. The V end lost 0 bases, the J end lost 0 bases, and 8 bases lay between the germline ends. The CDR3 has 15 residues.

This clone has only a few counts. The chain uses TRBV5-1 and TRBJ1-1; D possibly corresponds to TRBD1 (6 bases). The CDR3 extends over 15 amino acids. V was trimmed by 0 bases and J by 1 base, leaving 10 bases between them. CDR1 and CDR2 from the germline V gene are SGHRS and YFSETQ. The CDR3 here is CASSLEAGENTEAFF. The CDR3 nucleotides are TGCGCCAGCAGCTTGGAGGCAGGGGAGAACACTGAAGCTTTCTTT.

This clone was detected only a few times. The same CDR3 is also encoded by other DNA sequences in this sample. The rearrangement uses TRBV4-1 and TRBJ1-2, with D perhaps matching TRBD1 (6 bases). V was cut by 0 bases and J by 4 bases, with 12 bases left in between. This CDR3 contains 15 residues. CDR1 and CDR2 (germline): MGHRA, YSYEKL. CDR3 coding DNA: TGCGCCAGCAGCCAAGATACCGGGACACTCTATGGCTACACCTTC. This codes for CASSQDTGTLYGYTF.

This clone turned up a few times. This sequence joins TRBV25-1 and TRBJ1-1; tentatively, D is TRBD1 (5 bases). This CDR3 has 13 residues. V shed 3 bases and J shed 10 bases, with 15 bases lying between them. CDR1 is MGHDK, CDR2 SYGVNS, per germline. CDR3 nucleotide sequence: TGTGCCAGCAGTGACGAAACGAGAAGGGGAGCTTTCTTT. Residues: CASSDETRRGAFF.